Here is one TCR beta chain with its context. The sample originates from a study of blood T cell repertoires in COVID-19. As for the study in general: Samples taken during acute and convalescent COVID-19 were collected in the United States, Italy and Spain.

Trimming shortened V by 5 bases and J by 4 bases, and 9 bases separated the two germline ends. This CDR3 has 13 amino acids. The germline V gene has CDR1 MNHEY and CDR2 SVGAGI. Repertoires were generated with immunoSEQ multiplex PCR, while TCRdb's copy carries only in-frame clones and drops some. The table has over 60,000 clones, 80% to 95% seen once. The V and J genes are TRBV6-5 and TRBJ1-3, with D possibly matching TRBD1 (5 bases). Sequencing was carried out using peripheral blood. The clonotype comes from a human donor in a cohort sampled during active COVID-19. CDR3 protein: CASSPGLGNTIYF. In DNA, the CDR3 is TGTGCCAGCAGTCCAGGGTTGGGAAACACCATATATTTT.